What follows are 19 T cell receptor beta chains derived from one specimen sequenced in a study of blood T cell repertoires in COVID-19. TCRdb keeps only in-frame clones here, not all; method: immunoSEQ multiplex PCR. The table lists around 390,000 clones, just under 90% of them singletons. Specimen: PBMCs or T cells enriched from blood (not recorded which). All receptors come from a woman aged 45-65 years who had recovered from COVID-19.

The CDR3 coding sequence is TGCGCCAGCAGCTCCGGACCGGGGATGGGGCAGCCCCAGCATTTT. It specifies CASSSGPGMGQPQHF. The rearrangement joins TRBV5-1 to TRBJ1-5; D gene ambiguous. The CDR3 loop spans 15 amino acids. The V end lost 3 bases, the J end lost 7 bases, and 17 bases lay between the germline ends. Germline lookup yields CDR1 SGHRS and CDR2 YFSETQ.

The chain combines TRBV11-3 with TRBJ2-7, with D tentatively TRBD2 (6 bases). Looked up from germline, CDR1 is SGHNT and CDR2 is YENEEA. Trimming removed 5 bases at V and 0 bases at J, with 11 bases between. The CDR3 is 14 residues long. CDR3 nucleotide sequence: TGTGCCAGCAGCCCATCGGGGGACTCCTACGAGCAGTACTTC. Protein: CASSPSGDSYEQYF.

The rearrangement links TRBV7-2 to TRBJ2-3, with 9 positions matching TRBD2. This CDR3 is 16 amino acids long. Germline V gene lookup returns CDR1 SGHTA and CDR2 FQGNSA. The J segment lost 7 bases and the V segment lost 5 bases, leaving 13 bases of the junction unmatched. The CDR3 reads CASSLQSGGRGNTQYF. The CDR3 DNA follows: TGTGCCAGCAGCCTTCAGAGCGGGGGGCGAGGAAATACGCAGTATTTT.

The chain combines TRBV30 with TRBJ1-1; TRBD1 agrees at 8 bases. Germline CDR1 is GTSNPN and CDR2 is SVGIG (reference sequence). Trimming cost V 5 bases and J 5 bases; bases outside gene matches: 4. CDR3 length: 12 amino acids. The CDR3 nucleotides are TGTGCCTGGGCACAGGGGGTTACTGAAGCTTTCTTT. This gives the protein CAWAQGVTEAFF.

The J gene is TRBJ2-7, the V gene TRBV5-4; D is possibly TRBD1 (6 bases). The CDR3 extends over 11 amino acids. V dropped 10 bases and J dropped 4 bases, with 12 bases sitting between them. CDR1 and CDR2 (germline): SGHNT, YYREEE (reference sequence). The CDR3 sequence is CAEGVGYEQYF. The CDR3 coding sequence is TGTGCCGAGGGGGTTGGTTACGAGCAGTACTTC.

V usage is TRBV12-3 or TRBV12-4 and J usage is TRBJ1-2; 8 bases align to TRBD1. This CDR3 contains 13 residues. V lost 6 bases, J lost 7 bases, and 7 bases stayed unmatched. The DNA of the CDR3 is TGTGCCAGCAGCCGTCAGGGGGCGCCTGGCTACACCTTC. The encoded protein is CASSRQGAPGYTF.

The genes are TRBV2 and TRBJ2-1; 9 bases are a match to TRBD1. The CDR3 has 13 residues. CDR1 is SNHLY and CDR2 is FYNNEI in the germline V gene. V gave up 6 bases and J gave up 5 bases; unmatched junction bases: 2. CDR3 loop: CASRGTGNNEQFF. The CDR3 nucleotides are TGTGCCAGCAGGGGGACAGGGAACAATGAGCAGTTCTTC.

V usage is TRBV20-1 and J usage is TRBJ2-7, with 10 bases lining up with TRBD1. CDR3 size: 19 residues. The V gene end was trimmed by 3 bases and the J gene end by 2 bases; junction bases not matched to a gene: 19. Germline values: CDR1 DFQATT, CDR2 SNEGSKA (reference sequence). The CDR3 DNA sequence: TGCAGTGCTAGTGCCATCGGGACAGGGGCCCATCTGTCCACCTACGAGCAGTACTTC. This gives the protein CSASAIGTGAHLSTYEQYF.

The chain employs TRBV7-2 and TRBJ2-5, with D perhaps matching TRBD2 (7 bases). Germline-derived CDR1 and CDR2 are SGHTA and FQGNSA. This CDR3 comprises 13 residues. V was cut by 11 bases and J by 5 bases, with 18 bases left in between. The CDR3 DNA reads TGTGCCTGCGGTGCGGGGGCTCGGGAGACCCAGTACTTC. It specifies CACGAGARETQYF.

The chain couples TRBV30 to TRBJ1-3; D unresolved. The CDR3 runs 11 residues. V was pared by 5 bases and J by 4 bases, with 6 bases between. Germline loops: CDR1 GTSNPN, CDR2 SVGIG (reference sequence). CDR3 sequence: CAWQVGNTIYF. CDR3 bases: TGTGCCTGGCAGGTCGGAAACACCATATATTTT.

The chain has TRBV12-3 or TRBV12-4 and TRBJ1-1; D is ambiguous. The ends were cut back, 2 bases at V and 2 bases at J, with 6 bases in the middle. The CDR3 contains 13 residues. The CDR3 DNA is TGTGCCAGCAGTTTATCTTTAAACACTGAAGCTTTCTTT. Its protein product is CASSLSLNTEAFF.

This clone was recorded once. V gene TRBV19 combines with J gene TRBJ1-2, with a possible D match to TRBD1 (6 bases). The germline CDR1 and CDR2 sequences are LNHDA and SQIVND (reference sequence). The CDR3 is 12 residues long. V lost 7 bases, J lost 4 bases, and 10 bases lay in between. The CDR3 DNA is TGTGCCAGTATCGAGACAGGCTATGGCTACACCTTC. Translated, it gives CASIETGYGYTF.

The chain recombines TRBV5-6 with TRBJ2-3, with D hard to call. V lost 4 bases, J lost 6 bases, and 9 bases lay in between. Germline V lookup: CDR1 SGHDT, CDR2 YYEEEE. The CDR3 extends over 12 amino acids. CDR3 amino acids: CASSAITDTQYF. In nucleotides, the CDR3 is TGTGCCAGCAGCGCGATTACCGATACGCAGTATTTT.

This chain connects TRBV4-1 to TRBJ1-6; D is possibly TRBD1 (5 bases). V was clipped by 1 base and J by 5 bases, with 12 bases between them. This CDR3 has 16 amino acids. CDR1 is MGHRA, CDR2 YSYEKL, per germline. This chain's CDR3 is CASSQGWGGDNSPLHF. DNA of the CDR3: TGCGCCAGCAGCCAAGGTTGGGGGGGAGATAATTCACCCCTCCACTTT.

The chain joins TRBV7-9 to TRBJ1-2, with TRBD1 identical over 8 bases. Germline-derived CDR1 and CDR2 are SEHNR and FQNEAQ (reference sequence). V lost 5 bases and J lost 4; bases outside the gene matches: 0. This CDR3 contains 12 residues. The CDR3 sequence is CASSQGAYGYTF. CDR3 DNA sequence: TGTGCCAGCAGCCAGGGGGCCTATGGCTACACCTTC.

This clone has only one observation. The V and J genes are TRBV27 and TRBJ2-7, with a tentative D call TRBD1 (6 bases). The CDR3 runs 14 residues. Germline-derived CDR1 and CDR2 are MNHEY and SMNVEV (reference sequence). Trimming took 2 bases from V and 2 from J, leaving 10 bases between them. CDR3 bases: TGTGCCAGCAGTTTACAGGGGCCCACCTACGAGCAGTACTTC. This sequence encodes CASSLQGPTYEQYF.

The CDR3 spells CASSDWVGQETQYF. CDR3 DNA sequence: TGTGCCAGCAGCGACTGGGTGGGCCAAGAGACCCAGTACTTC. The V gene is TRBV27, the J gene TRBJ2-5; D ambiguous. V shed 6 bases and J shed 1 base, with 12 bases lying between them. This CDR3 comprises 14 residues. Germline V gene lookup returns CDR1 MNHEY and CDR2 SMNVEV (reference sequence).

The chain couples TRBV19 to TRBJ2-3; D may be TRBD2 (5 bases). The CDR3 extends over 14 amino acids. Trimming removed 4 bases from V and 2 bases from J, with 10 bases in between. The germline V gene has CDR1 LNHDA and CDR2 SQIVND (reference sequence). For the CDR3, the DNA is TGTGCCAGTAGTACAACGAGGGCCACAGATACGCAGTATTTT. Protein product: CASSTTRATDTQYF.

This clone has just one count. The gene calls are TRBV28 and TRBJ1-4; D uncertain. Trimming took 6 bases from V and 8 from J, leaving 7 bases between them. This CDR3 has 11 residues. The germline gives CDR1 MDHEN, CDR2 SYDVKM. The CDR3 bases are TGTGCCAGCAGAGACATCGAAAAACTGTTTTTT. This encodes CASRDIEKLFF.